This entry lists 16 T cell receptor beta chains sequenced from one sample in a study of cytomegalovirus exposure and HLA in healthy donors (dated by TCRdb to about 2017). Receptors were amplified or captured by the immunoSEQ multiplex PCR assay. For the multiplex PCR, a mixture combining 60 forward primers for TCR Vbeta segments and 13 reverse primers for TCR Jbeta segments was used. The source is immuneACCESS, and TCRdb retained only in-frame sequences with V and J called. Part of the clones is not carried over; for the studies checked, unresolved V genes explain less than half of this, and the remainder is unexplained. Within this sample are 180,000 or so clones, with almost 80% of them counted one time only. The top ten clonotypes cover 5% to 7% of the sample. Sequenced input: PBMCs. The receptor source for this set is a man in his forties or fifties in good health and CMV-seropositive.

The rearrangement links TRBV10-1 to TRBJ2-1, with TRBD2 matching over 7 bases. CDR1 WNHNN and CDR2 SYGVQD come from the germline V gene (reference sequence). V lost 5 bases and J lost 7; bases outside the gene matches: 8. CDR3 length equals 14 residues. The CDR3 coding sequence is TGCGCCAGCAGTCGCCCGGGACTACCAAATGAGCAGTTCTTC. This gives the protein CASSRPGLPNEQFF.

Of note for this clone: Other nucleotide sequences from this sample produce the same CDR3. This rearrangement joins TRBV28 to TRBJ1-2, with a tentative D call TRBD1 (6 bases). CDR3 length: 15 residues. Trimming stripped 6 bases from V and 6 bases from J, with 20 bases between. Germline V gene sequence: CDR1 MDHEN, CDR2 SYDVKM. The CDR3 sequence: CASSAGAVSADGYTF. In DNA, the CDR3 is TGTGCCAGCAGCGCAGGGGCCGTCTCCGCGGATGGCTACACCTTC.

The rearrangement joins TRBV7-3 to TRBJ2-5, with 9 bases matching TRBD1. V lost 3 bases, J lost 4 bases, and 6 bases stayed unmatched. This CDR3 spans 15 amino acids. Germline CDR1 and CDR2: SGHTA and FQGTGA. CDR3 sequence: CASSLGTGMAETQYF. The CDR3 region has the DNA TGTGCCAGCAGCTTGGGGACAGGGATGGCAGAGACCCAGTACTTC.

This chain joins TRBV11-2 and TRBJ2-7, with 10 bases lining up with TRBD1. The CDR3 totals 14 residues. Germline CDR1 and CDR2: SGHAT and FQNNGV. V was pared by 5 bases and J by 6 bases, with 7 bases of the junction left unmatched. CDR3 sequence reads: CASSPGTGVGEQYF. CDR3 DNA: TGTGCCAGCAGCCCAGGGACAGGGGTTGGCGAGCAGTACTTC.

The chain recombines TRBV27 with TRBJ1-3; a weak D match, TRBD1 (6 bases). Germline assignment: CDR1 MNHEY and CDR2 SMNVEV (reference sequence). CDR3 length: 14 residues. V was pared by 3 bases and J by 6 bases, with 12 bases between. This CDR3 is CASSFDGQSNTIYF. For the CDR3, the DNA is TGTGCCAGCAGTTTTGATGGACAGTCAAACACCATATATTTT.

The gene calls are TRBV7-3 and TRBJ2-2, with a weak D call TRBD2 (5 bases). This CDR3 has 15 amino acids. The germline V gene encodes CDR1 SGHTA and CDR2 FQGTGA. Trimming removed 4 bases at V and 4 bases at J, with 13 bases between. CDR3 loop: CASSSATAGTGELFF. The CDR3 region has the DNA TGTGCCAGCAGCTCAGCGACGGCGGGCACCGGGGAGCTGTTTTTT.

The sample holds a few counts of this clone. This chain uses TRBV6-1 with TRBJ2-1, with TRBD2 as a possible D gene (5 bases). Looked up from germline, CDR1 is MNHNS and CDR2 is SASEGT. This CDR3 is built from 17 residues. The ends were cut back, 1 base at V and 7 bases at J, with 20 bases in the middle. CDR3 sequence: CASSEESGSFPINEQFF. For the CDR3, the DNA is TGTGCCAGCAGTGAAGAAAGCGGATCCTTTCCTATAAATGAGCAGTTCTTC.

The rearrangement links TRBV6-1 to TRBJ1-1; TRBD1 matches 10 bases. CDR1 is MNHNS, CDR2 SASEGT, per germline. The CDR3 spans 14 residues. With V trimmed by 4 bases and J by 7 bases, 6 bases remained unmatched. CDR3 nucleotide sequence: TGTGCCAGCAGTGGAGACAGGGGGCGCAATGAAGCTTTCTTT. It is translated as CASSGDRGRNEAFF.

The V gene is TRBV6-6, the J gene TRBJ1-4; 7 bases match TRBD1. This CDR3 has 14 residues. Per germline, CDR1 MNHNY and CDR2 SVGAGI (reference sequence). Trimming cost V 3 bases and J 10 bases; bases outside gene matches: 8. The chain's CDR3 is CASSYERGQGKLFF. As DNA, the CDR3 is TGTGCCAGCAGTTATGAAAGGGGGCAAGGAAAACTGTTTTTT.

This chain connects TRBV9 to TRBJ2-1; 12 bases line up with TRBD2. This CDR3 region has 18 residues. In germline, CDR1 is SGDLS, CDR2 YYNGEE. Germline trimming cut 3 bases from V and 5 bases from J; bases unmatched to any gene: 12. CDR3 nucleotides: TGTGCCAGCAGCGCGAGGACTAGCGGGACTGGGACGAACAATGAGCAGTTCTTC. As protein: CASSARTSGTGTNNEQFF. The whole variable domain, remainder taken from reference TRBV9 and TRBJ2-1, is DSGVTQTPKHLITATGQRVTLRCSPRSGDLSVYWYQQSLDQGLQFLIQYYNGEERAKGNILERFSAQQFPDLHSELNLSSLELGDSALYFCASSARTSGTGTNNEQFFGPGTRLTVL.

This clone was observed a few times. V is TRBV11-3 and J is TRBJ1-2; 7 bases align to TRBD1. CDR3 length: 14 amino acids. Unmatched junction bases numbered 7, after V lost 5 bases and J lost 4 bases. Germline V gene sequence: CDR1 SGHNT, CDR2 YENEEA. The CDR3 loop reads CASSHIQGTYGYTF. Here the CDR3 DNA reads TGTGCCAGCAGCCACATACAGGGGACCTATGGCTACACCTTC. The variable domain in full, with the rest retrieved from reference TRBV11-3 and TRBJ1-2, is EAGVVQSPRYKIIEKKQPVAFWCNPISGHNTLYWYLQNLGQGPELLIRYENEEAVDDSQLPKDRFSAERLKGVDSTLKIQPAELGDSAVYLCASSHIQGTYGYTFGSGTRLTVV.

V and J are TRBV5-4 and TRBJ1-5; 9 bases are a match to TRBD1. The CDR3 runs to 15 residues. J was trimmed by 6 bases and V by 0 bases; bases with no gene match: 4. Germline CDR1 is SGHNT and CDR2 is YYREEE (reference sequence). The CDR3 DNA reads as TGTGCCAGCAGCTTGGACAGGGGGCTGGGTCAGCCCCAGCATTTT. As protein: CASSLDRGLGQPQHF.

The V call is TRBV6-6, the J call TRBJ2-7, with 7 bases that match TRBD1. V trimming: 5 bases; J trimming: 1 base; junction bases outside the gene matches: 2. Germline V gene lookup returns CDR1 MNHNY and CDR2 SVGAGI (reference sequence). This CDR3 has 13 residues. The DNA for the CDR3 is TGTGCCAGCAGTGAGACAGGGTCCTACGAGCAGTACTTC. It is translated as CASSETGSYEQYF.

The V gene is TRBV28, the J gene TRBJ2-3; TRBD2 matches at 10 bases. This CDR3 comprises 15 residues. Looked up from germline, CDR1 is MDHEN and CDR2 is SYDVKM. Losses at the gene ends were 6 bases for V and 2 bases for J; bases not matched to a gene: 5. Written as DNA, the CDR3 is TGTGCCAGCAGAGGACTAGCGGCCGACACAGATACGCAGTATTTT. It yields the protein CASRGLAADTDTQYF. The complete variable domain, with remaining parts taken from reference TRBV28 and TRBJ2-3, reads DVKVTQSSRYLVKRTGEKVFLECVQDMDHENMFWYRQDPGLGLRLIYFSYDVKMKEKGDIPEGYSVSREKKERFSLILESASTNQTSMYLCASRGLAADTDTQYFGPGTRLTVL.

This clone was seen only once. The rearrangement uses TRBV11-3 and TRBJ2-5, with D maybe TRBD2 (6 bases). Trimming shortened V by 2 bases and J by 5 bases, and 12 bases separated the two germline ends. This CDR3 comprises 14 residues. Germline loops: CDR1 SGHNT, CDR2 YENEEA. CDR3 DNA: TGTGCCAGCAGCTTAATGGGCGGGACGGAGACCCAGTACTTC. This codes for CASSLMGGTETQYF.

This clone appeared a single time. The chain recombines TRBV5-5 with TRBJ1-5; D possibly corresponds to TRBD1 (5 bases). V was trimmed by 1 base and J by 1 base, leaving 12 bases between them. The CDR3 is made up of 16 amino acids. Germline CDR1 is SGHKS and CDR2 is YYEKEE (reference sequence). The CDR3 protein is CASSLRGGGSNQPQHF. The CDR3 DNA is TGTGCCAGCAGCTTGCGGGGGGGTGGAAGCAATCAGCCCCAGCATTTT.